A selection of T cell receptor beta chains follows, all from one sample in a study of T cells in Graves' hyperthyroidism and ophthalmopathy. TCRdb re-analysed the multiplex PCR reads in MiXCR, keeping a single row per CDR3 protein. The sample has 500,000 to 650,000 distinct CDR3 sequences, 35% to 50% seen once; the top ten hold about 43%. Sequenced: peripheral blood or thyroid tissue (not recorded which). These TCRs come from an adult woman with Graves' disease, either hyperthyroidism or ophthalmopathy (not recorded which). Each CDR3 is given with its conserved first and last residue. The order of the fields is clone size, V gene, J gene, D gene, CDR3 DNA, CDR3 protein. D genes are given only for firm matches. Size tells how often a clone was seen (once, few, many) or the class of an expanded clone, and some rows leave it out.

>many|TRBV9|TRBJ2-7|.
TGTGCCAGCAGCGCGACAGGATCCGAGCAGTACTTC
CASSATGSEQYF
>once|TRBV6-2/TRBV6-3|TRBJ2-7|TRBD1
TGTGCCAGCAGTTACTATCCAGGGGGTTCCTACGAGCAGTACTTC
CASSYYPGGSYEQYF
>many|TRBV5-1|TRBJ2-5|.
TGCGCCAGCAGCTTCGCGTACCAAGAGACCCAGTACTTC
CASSFAYQETQYF
>.|TRBV5-1|TRBJ2-5|.
TGCGCCAGCAGCTTGGACGGGCAGAGCCAAGAGACCCAGTACTTC
CASSLDGQSQETQYF
>.|TRBV7-9|TRBJ1-3|.
TGTGCCAGCAGCTGGTGGGGACCGGGACGAACGAACACCATATATTTT
CASSWWGPGRTNTIYF
>.|TRBV29-1|TRBJ2-7|.
TGCAGCATTACCAGGGGATCCTACGAGCAGTACTTC
CSITRGSYEQYF
>few|TRBV29-1|TRBJ2-3|.
TGCAGCGTGCGGGACCGTACTAGCACAGATACGCAGTATTTT
CSVRDRTSTDTQYF
>.|TRBV9|TRBJ1-4|.
TGTGCCAGCAGTTTCCGACAGCTTAATGAAAAACTGTTTTTT
CASSFRQLNEKLFF
>.|TRBV29-1|TRBJ1-1|.
TGCAGCGTGGAGGGGTCTCGAGGTGCTTTCTTT
CSVEGSRGAFF
>.|TRBV10-3|TRBJ2-7|.
TGTGCCATCAGTGAGTCGGGAGGTTCCTACGAGCAGTACTTC
CAISESGGSYEQYF
>.|TRBV12-3/TRBV12-4|TRBJ1-1|TRBD1
TGTGCCAGCAGCTATAACAGGGGGCAGGATGAAGCTTTCTTT
CASSYNRGQDEAFF
>.|TRBV2|TRBJ2-3|TRBD2
TGTGCCAGCAGTTTTAGAGCGGGAAATACGCAGTATTTT
CASSFRAGNTQYF
>.|TRBV14|TRBJ2-7|TRBD2
TGTGCCAGCAGCCGAGCTAGCGGGAGGGCCCTCTACGAGCAGTACTTC
CASSRASGRALYEQYF
>.|TRBV10-3|TRBJ2-1|.
TGTGCCATCAGTGGTTCTTATTCAGGGACACGCAATGAGCAGTTCTTC
CAISGSYSGTRNEQFF
>few|TRBV29-1|TRBJ1-1|.
TGCAGCGCCAACCCCAGGGTTGCGAACACTGAAGCTTTCTTT
CSANPRVANTEAFF
>few|TRBV29-1|TRBJ1-2|.
TGCAGCGTGGACGGTCTACCAAACTATGGCTACACCTTC
CSVDGLPNYGYTF
>.|TRBV7-9|TRBJ2-7|.
TGTGCCAGCAGCTTAGTACTCCCTAGCGACCACGAGCAGTACTTC
CASSLVLPSDHEQYF
>.|TRBV4-2|TRBJ2-2|.
TGTGCCAGCAGCCAAGATCTTCTCCAGGGGACTATTTACACCGGGGAGCTGTTTTTT
CASSQDLLQGTIYTGELFF
>.|TRBV15|TRBJ2-5|.
TGTGCCACCAGCCCCGGGCGCAAGAGGTCGGCCGAGACCCAGTACTTC
CATSPGRKRSAETQYF
>.|TRBV7-3|TRBJ1-2|.
TGTGCCAGCAGCCCCGGCAGGGAGCCCTATGGCTACACCTTC
CASSPGREPYGYTF
>.|TRBV7-9|TRBJ2-7|.
TGCGCCAGCAGGGAGGACTACGAGCAGTACTTC
CASREDYEQYF
>few|TRBV5-4|TRBJ1-1|.
TGTGCCAGCAGCTTGTTAACAGTGAACACTGAAGCTTTCTTT
CASSLLTVNTEAFF
>few|TRBV5-1|TRBJ1-2|TRBD1
TGCGCCAGCAGCCCCGGGACAGGAAATGGCTACACCTTC
CASSPGTGNGYTF
>once|TRBV7-2|TRBJ2-2|.
TGTGCCAGCAGCAGAGGCCCGAACACCGGGGAGCTGTCTTGG
CASSRGPNTGELSW
>once|TRBV9|TRBJ2-5|TRBD1
TGTGCCAGCAGCGCGTCGGGGACAGGGGGGGATCAGCCCCAGTACTTC
CASSASGTGGDQPQYF
>few|TRBV12-3/TRBV12-4|TRBJ1-4|TRBD1
TGTGCCAGCAGTTCCCTACAGGGGGGAGATGAAAAACTGTTTTTT
CASSSLQGGDEKLFF
>.|TRBV6-5|TRBJ1-2|.
TGCGCCAGCAGACCTCCAGGACAGTCCACCTATGGCTACACCTTC
CASRPPGQSTYGYTF
>.|TRBV7-3|TRBJ2-7|.
TGTGCCAGCAGCTCCCTTACCAGGACCTGGTACATTTGCTACGAGCAGTACTTC
CASSSLTRTWYICYEQYF
>.|TRBV29-1|TRBJ1-6|.
TGCAGCGCGGGGGATTTAGATTCACCCCTCCACTTT
CSAGDLDSPLHF
>many|TRBV6-6|TRBJ1-2|.
TGTGCCAGCAGTTACATCGAGGAGAACTATGGCTACACCTTC
CASSYIEENYGYTF
>few|TRBV29-1|TRBJ2-3|.
TGCAGCGTTGAAACTTCGATGGGGACAGATACGCAGTATTTT
CSVETSMGTDTQYF
>few|TRBV2|TRBJ2-5|TRBD1
TGTGCCAGCAGCAAAGGACAGGGCGAAGAGACCCAGTACTTC
CASSKGQGEETQYF
>.|TRBV20-1|TRBJ1-5|.
TGCAGTGCTAGTACTCAGCCCCAGCAATTT
CSASTQPQQF
>many|TRBV11-2|TRBJ1-4|.
TGTGCCAGCAGCTTAGGGTTGAGGTCCTCAACTAATGAAAAACTGTTTTTT
CASSLGLRSSTNEKLFF
>.|TRBV7-2|TRBJ1-5|.
TGTGCCAGCAGCACGGCCGGGACACCCTATAGCAATCAGCCCCAGCATTTT
CASSTAGTPYSNQPQHF
>.|TRBV6-6|TRBJ1-5|.
TGTGCCAGCAGCCCTGGGGGGGGTGGCCCAATGGCCCAGCATTTT
CASSPGGGGPMAQHF
>many|TRBV20-1|TRBJ1-5|.
TGCAGCGCAGGCGGAAGCTCGAATCAGCCCCAGCATTTT
CSAGGSSNQPQHF
>few|TRBV3-1|TRBJ2-2|.
TGTGCCAGCAGCCAAGAAGGCAGGGTATTTGCCGGGGAGCTGTTTTTT
CASSQEGRVFAGELFF
>.|TRBV29-1|TRBJ1-2|.
TGCAGCGTTGTGGATACTAACTATGGCTACACCTTC
CSVVDTNYGYTF
>.|TRBV10-2|TRBJ1-3|TRBD1
TGCGCCAGCAGTGAAACAGGGGGTACTGGAAACACCATATATTTT
CASSETGGTGNTIYF
>many|TRBV12-3/TRBV12-4|TRBJ1-2|.
TGTGCCAGCACCCAGGAATTTAACTATGGCTACACCTTC
CASTQEFNYGYTF
>.|TRBV11-2|TRBJ2-5|.
TGTGCCGGCAGCTTAGATCCCGGAGGGAGAGAGACCCAGTACTTC
CAGSLDPGGRETQYF
>.|TRBV15|TRBJ2-3|.
TGTGCCACCAGCAGAGAATTAGATACGCAGTATTTT
CATSRELDTQYF
>.|TRBV15|TRBJ1-1|.
TGTGCCACCAGCAGCCCCGGGGAGGTGAACACTGAAGCTTTCTTT
CATSSPGEVNTEAFF
>.|TRBV9|TRBJ1-1|TRBD1
TGTGCCAGCAGCGTGGGGACAGAACAAGAAGCTTTCTTT
CASSVGTEQEAFF
>.|TRBV24-1|TRBJ1-5|.
TGTGCCACCATTGGGGGCTTGGGCAATCAGCCCCAGCATTTT
CATIGGLGNQPQHF
>.|TRBV10-3|TRBJ2-7|.
TGTGCCATCAGGCAGGGGCGAGACGAGCAGTACTTC
CAIRQGRDEQYF
>.|TRBV5-1|TRBJ2-2|TRBD2
TGCGCCAGCAGCAGAGCAAGCGGGAGGCAATCCGGGGAGCTGTTTTTT
CASSRASGRQSGELFF
>.|TRBV14|TRBJ1-2|.
TGTGCCAGCAGCCAAGAGCCCAGGGGAGTATATGGCTACACCTTC
CASSQEPRGVYGYTF
>few|TRBV3-1|TRBJ2-7|TRBD2
TGTGCCAGCAGCCAGGGGCTAGCGGGAGTGTCCTACGAGCAGTACTTC
CASSQGLAGVSYEQYF